Below are 13 T cell receptor beta chains sequenced from a single sample in a study of T cell repertoires in cytomegalovirus infection (dated by TCRdb to about 2019). Their antigens remain unidentified. The treatment or condition label of this sample denotes: in vitro stimulation with specific CMV peptide epitopes to enrich CMV-specific T cells. TCRdb records Illumina HiSeq 1500 as the sequencer. TCRdb reprocessed the public reads (quality trimming at Q25 with fastp, clone calling with MiXCR) and kept in-frame beta chains. Identical CDR3 protein sequences are pooled into one entry, listed with their most common genes and DNA. The sample profile shows tens of thousands of distinct CDR3 sequences; roughly a fifth of them were found once. Clones ranked in the top ten supply around 80% of the sample. Source: CD8+ T cells from cultured PBMCs, taken from culture after CMV antigen stimulation. Receptor source: a human donor in good health (CMV status not recorded). Some clones in this sample may be carry-over from other donors' samples.

The sample holds a few counts of this clonotype. J is TRBJ1-5 and V is TRBV6-2 or TRBV6-3; D unclear. The CDR3 consists of 16 residues. Trimming stripped 0 bases from V and 0 bases from J, with 9 bases between. Germline values: CDR1 MNHEY, CDR2 SVGEGT. The CDR3 reads CASSYSSALSNQPQHF. Here the CDR3 DNA reads TGTGCCAGCAGTTACTCGTCGGCACTTAGCAATCAGCCCCAGCATTTT.

This clonotype was counted only a few times. The chain carries TRBV11-2 and TRBJ2-7, with a weak D call TRBD1 (5 bases). The ends were cut back, 2 bases at V and 3 bases at J, with 17 bases in the middle. CDR3 length equals 16 residues. CDR1 is SGHAT and CDR2 is FQNNGV in the germline V gene. CDR3 nucleotide sequence: TGTGCCAGCAGCTTAAGGGGCAGGGATGCCTTCTACGAGCAGTACTTC. Its protein product is CASSLRGRDAFYEQYF.

The chain uses TRBV15 and TRBJ1-1; possibly TRBD1 for D (5 bases). Trimming took 0 bases from V and 6 from J, leaving 17 bases between them. CDR3 length: 16 amino acids. CDR1 LNHNV and CDR2 YYDKDF come from the germline V gene (reference sequence). The CDR3 nucleotides are TGTGCCACCAGCAGAGATCGGGGGAGTGGGCGCTCTGAAGCTTTCTTT. Protein product: CATSRDRGSGRSEAFF.

This chain uses TRBV7-3 with TRBJ2-7, with no clear D. Deletions cut 4 bases from V and 1 base from J, with 8 bases between. The germline V gene encodes CDR1 SGHTA and CDR2 FQGTGA. The CDR3 is made up of 13 amino acids. In DNA, the CDR3 is TGTGCCAGCAGCTCGCGGCCTTCCTACGAGCAGTACTTC. Protein product: CASSSRPSYEQYF.

This clonotype was observed a few times. The chain employs TRBV11-1 and TRBJ2-7; 9 bases match TRBD1. Germline V gene data show CDR1 as SGHAT and CDR2 as FQDESV (reference sequence). V lost 4 bases to trimming and J lost 3 bases; unmatched junction nucleotides: 13. The length of the CDR3 is 17 residues. CDR3 nucleotides: TGTGCCAGCAGCTCGGACAGGGGTCAACCTATCTACTACGAGCAGTACTTC. Translation gives CASSSDRGQPIYYEQYF. The variable domain in full, completed from reference TRBV11-1 and TRBJ2-7, reads EAEVAQSPRYKITEKSQAVAFWCDPISGHATLYWYRQILGQGPELLVQFQDESVVDDSQLPKDRFSAERLKGVDSTLKIQPAELGDSAMYLCASSSDRGQPIYYEQYFGPGTRLTVT.

The rearrangement joins TRBV28 to TRBJ2-7, with 11 bases lining up with TRBD1. Germline loops: CDR1 MDHEN, CDR2 SYDVKM. V lost 3 bases, J lost 2 bases, and 3 bases stayed unmatched. This CDR3 region has 15 residues. The CDR3 loop is CASSFQGQGAYEQYF. The CDR3 DNA reads as TGTGCCAGCAGTTTTCAGGGACAGGGGGCCTACGAGCAGTACTTC.

This sequence joins TRBV11-2 and TRBJ1-2; 11 bases align to TRBD1. The junction had 9 bases not matched to a gene; V was cut back by 1 base and J by 5 bases. The CDR3 length is 17 residues. Germline V gene data show CDR1 as SGHAT and CDR2 as FQNNGV. The CDR3, as DNA: TGTGCCAGCAGCTTAGGCACTGCCGGGACAGGGGGGTATGGCTACACCTTC. Its translation is CASSLGTAGTGGYGYTF.

The chain joins TRBV7-2 to TRBJ2-1, with D hard to call. Germline V lookup: CDR1 SGHTA, CDR2 FQGNSA. The CDR3 spans 14 residues. The ends were cut back, 4 bases at V and 0 bases at J, with 7 bases in the middle. This CDR3 is CASSSRRSYNEQFF. CDR3 in DNA: TGTGCCAGCAGCTCCCGGCGCTCCTACAATGAGCAGTTCTTC.

This chain links TRBV5-6 with TRBJ1-2; D is perhaps TRBD1 (5 bases). The CDR3 totals 17 residues. In germline, CDR1 is SGHDT, CDR2 YYEEEE. V shed 2 bases and J shed 2 bases, with 19 bases lying between them. The CDR3 coding sequence is TGTGCCAGCAGCTTAGGTCCTGGGGGTCGCACGAACTATGGCTACACCTTC. It specifies CASSLGPGGRTNYGYTF.

This clonotype was seen repeatedly, ten times or more. The V and J genes are TRBV11-2 and TRBJ2-1, with 9 bases fitting TRBD2. The length of the CDR3 is 15 residues. From germline, CDR1 is SGHAT and CDR2 FQNNGV. V lost 6 bases and J lost 5; bases outside the gene matches: 8. The DNA for the CDR3 is TGTGCCAGCAGGACCGCGGGGGGGCATGACAATGAGCAGTTCTTC. It codes for CASRTAGGHDNEQFF. Supplemented by reference TRBV11-2 and TRBJ2-1, the full variable domain reads EAGVAQSPRYKIIEKRQSVAFWCNPISGHATLYWYQQILGQGPKLLIQFQNNGVVDDSQLPKDRFSAERLKGVDSTLKIQPAKLEDSAVYLCASRTAGGHDNEQFFGPGTRLTVL.

The chain recombines TRBV6-2 or TRBV6-3 with TRBJ2-2; 7 bases align to TRBD1. The V and J ends lost 8 bases and 7 bases, in that order; junction bases with no gene match: 10. The CDR3 loop spans 14 amino acids. Germline-derived CDR1 and CDR2 are MNHEY and SVGEGT. CDR3 nucleotide sequence: TGTGCCAGCGACAGGGTAATTGGCTACGGGGAGCTGTTTTTT. Encoded protein: CASDRVIGYGELFF.

V gene TRBV12-3 or TRBV12-4 combines with J gene TRBJ1-1; D is undetermined. Trimming took 3 bases from V and 4 from J, leaving 12 bases between them. The CDR3 is made up of 14 amino acids. CDR3 nucleotide sequence: TGTGCCAGCAGTTTTGACACTTCGGGCACTGAAGCTTTCTTT. This sequence encodes CASSFDTSGTEAFF.

CDR3 residues: CASRRGDTQYF. The CDR3 coding sequence is TGTGCCAGCAGGAGGGGAGATACGCAGTATTTT. The V call is TRBV7-3, the J call TRBJ2-3; either TRBD1 or TRBD2 may supply D (5 bases each). The CDR3 consists of 11 residues. Germline CDR1 reads SGHTA; CDR2 reads FQGTGA. The V and J ends lost 6 bases and 5 bases respectively, with 6 bases between them.